These 20 T cell receptor beta chains came from one sample sequenced in a study of CXCR3-negative and CXCR3-positive naive CD8 T cells. Study results and limitations: A higher hydrophobicity marked the TRB CDR3s of CXCR3-positive naive cells versus CXCR3-negative naive cells.

Their antigens remain unidentified. UMI-labeled TRB cDNA libraries were prepared by 5' RACE. TCRdb re-called the 5' RACE reads; one entry per CDR3 protein, DNA not given. The sample spans about 94,000 distinct CDR3 sequences; the ten largest clones claim almost 0.55%. The specimen was naive CXCR3+ CD8+ T cells from blood. Subset: CD45RO-CCR7+CD27+CD95- naive CD8+ T cells expressing CXCR3 (TNR3+). The receptors shown here come from a human donor in good health. Some clones in this sample may be carry-over from other donors' samples.

J is TRBJ2-2 and V is TRBV25-1. The CDR3 is made up of 17 amino acids. From germline, CDR1 is MGHDK and CDR2 SYGVNS. The CDR3 region is CASSEYFSGPNTGELFF.

This chain joins TRBV25-1 and TRBJ2-5; TCRdb indicates TRBD1, and absent DNA this call remains unverified. This CDR3 spans 15 amino acids. Germline V lookup: CDR1 MGHDK, CDR2 SYGVNS. CDR3 region: CASSEWGGRQETQYF. Full variable domain (outside the CDR3, taken from reference TRBV25-1 and TRBJ2-5): EADIYQTPRYLVIGTGKKITLECSQTMGHDKMYWYQQDPGMELHLIHYSYGVNSTEKGDLSSESTVSRIRTEHFPLTLESARPSHTSQYLCASSEWGGRQETQYFGPGTRLLVL.

The chain carries TRBV12-3 or TRBV12-4 and TRBJ1-5; checking the TCRdb D call of TRBD1 is not possible without DNA. The CDR3 has 12 residues. Here the CDR3 reads CASVTGNQPQHF.

The rearrangement uses TRBV6-5 and TRBJ1-2; as DNA is missing, the TRBD1 call by TCRdb cannot be tested. From germline, CDR1 is MNHEY and CDR2 SVGAGI. This CDR3 region has 17 residues. The CDR3 loop reads CASSSTGTGGINYGYTF.

The rearrangement joins TRBV7-9 to TRBJ2-2; the TCRdb D gene call, TRBD1, has no DNA to confirm it. The CDR3 has 16 residues. In germline, CDR1 is SEHNR, CDR2 FQNEAQ (reference sequence). CDR3 residues: CASSLGGSVNTGELFF.

The chain combines TRBV27 with TRBJ2-7; TCRdb selects TRBD1, and the lack of DNA leaves this call unchecked. The V gene's germline CDR1 is MNHEY and CDR2 SMNVEV (reference sequence). CDR3 length: 14 amino acids. CDR3 residues: CASSDRGPAYEQYF.

The rearrangement uses TRBV6-2 or TRBV6-3 and TRBJ2-3; TCRdb's D gene call, TRBD1, goes unchecked for lack of DNA. The CDR3 consists of 14 residues. CDR1 and CDR2 from the germline V gene are MNHEY and SVGEGT. The CDR3 reads CASSPGNRPDTQYF.

V is TRBV20-1 and J is TRBJ2-3. The CDR3 length is 14 residues. The germline V gene has CDR1 DFQATT and CDR2 SNEGSKA (reference sequence). The CDR3 protein is CSARDVAGTDTQYF.

The V call is TRBV5-1, the J call TRBJ2-1. Germline values: CDR1 SGHRS, CDR2 YFSETQ. The CDR3 is made up of 13 amino acids. CDR3 in amino acids: CASSLGDYNEQFF.

The rearrangement joins TRBV7-7 to TRBJ2-1; the D call of TRBD1 rests on TCRdb alone, since no DNA is present to check it. Germline CDR1 is SSHAT and CDR2 is FNYEAQ (reference sequence). The CDR3 totals 19 residues. The CDR3 here is CASSHKLQEGLGSYNEQFF.

The rearrangement joins TRBV20-1 to TRBJ1-1; no DNA is available, so the TRBD1 call from TCRdb remains unchecked. CDR1 and CDR2 (germline): DFQATT, SNEGSKA (reference sequence). This CDR3 has 14 residues. The CDR3 sequence is CSARDFTGQGGAFF.

The V and J genes are TRBV9 and TRBJ2-5; TCRdb returns TRBD2, unconfirmable since there is no DNA. CDR1 is SGDLS, CDR2 YYNGEE, per germline. The CDR3 sequence is 17 residues long. The CDR3 sequence: CASSDAIAGGSQETQYF.

The chain recombines TRBV11-3 with TRBJ2-1; TCRdb's D call of TRBD1 is untestable without DNA. Germline CDR1 is SGHNT and CDR2 is YENEEA. The CDR3 runs 16 residues. CDR3: CASSFHFGTGEDEQFF. Supplemented by reference TRBV11-3 and TRBJ2-1, the full variable domain reads EAGVVQSPRYKIIEKKQPVAFWCNPISGHNTLYWYLQNLGQGPELLIRYENEEAVDDSQLPKDRFSAERLKGVDSTLKIQPAELGDSAVYLCASSFHFGTGEDEQFFGPGTRLTVL.

The rearrangement joins TRBV12-3 or TRBV12-4 to TRBJ2-7. This CDR3 has 12 amino acids. The CDR3 sequence: CASSWSSYEQYF.

This chain uses TRBV7-9 with TRBJ2-1; TCRdb names TRBD1, which stays unverified in the absence of DNA. The CDR3 spans 15 residues. CDR1 and CDR2 (germline): SEHNR, FQNEAQ (reference sequence). The CDR3 reads CASSHDRGRVNEQFF.

J is TRBJ2-1 and V is TRBV7-8. This CDR3 has 13 residues. Germline V gene lookup returns CDR1 SGHVS and CDR2 FQNEAQ. The CDR3 protein is CASSLSPEYGQLF.

The chain carries TRBV6-5 and TRBJ2-2; the TCRdb call, TRBD2, lacks DNA for checking. Germline V lookup: CDR1 MNHEY, CDR2 SVGAGI. This CDR3 is built from 18 residues. CDR3 region: CASSYSNWREYNTGELFF.

This sequence joins TRBV5-1 and TRBJ2-5; TCRdb's D call, TRBD2, is unchecked because there is no DNA. The CDR3 is made up of 15 amino acids. Germline V gives CDR1 SGHRS, CDR2 YFSETQ. CDR3 residues: CASSLRRGGQETQYF.

The rearrangement links TRBV7-9 to TRBJ2-3; TCRdb reports TRBD1, a call that lacks DNA to check it against. This CDR3 has 17 residues. Germline V CDR1 and CDR2: SEHNR, FQNEAQ (reference sequence). CDR3 protein: CASSFPGTQIDTDTQYF.

This sequence joins TRBV28 and TRBJ2-7; TCRdb gives TRBD1 as the D gene, but with no DNA this cannot be confirmed. The CDR3 has 15 amino acids. CDR1 is MDHEN and CDR2 is SYDVKM in the germline V gene. The CDR3 here is CASSLGRQLAYEQYF. The entire variable domain, with the rest obtained from reference TRBV28 and TRBJ2-7, is as follows: DVKVTQSSRYLVKRTGEKVFLECVQDMDHENMFWYRQDPGLGLRLIYFSYDVKMKEKGDIPEGYSVSREKKERFSLILESASTNQTSMYLCASSLGRQLAYEQYFGPGTRLTVT.